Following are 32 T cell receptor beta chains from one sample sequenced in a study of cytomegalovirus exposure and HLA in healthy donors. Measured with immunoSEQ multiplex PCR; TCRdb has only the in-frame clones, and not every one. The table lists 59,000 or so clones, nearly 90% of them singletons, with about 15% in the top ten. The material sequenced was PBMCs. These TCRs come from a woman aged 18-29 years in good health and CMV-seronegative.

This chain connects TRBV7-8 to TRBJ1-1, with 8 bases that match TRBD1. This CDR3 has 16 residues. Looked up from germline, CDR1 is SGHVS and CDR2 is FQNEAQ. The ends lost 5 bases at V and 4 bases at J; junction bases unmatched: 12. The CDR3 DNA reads TGTGCCAGCAGCCTAGAAGTCGACAGGGGTGGCACTGAAGCTTTCTTT. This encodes CASSLEVDRGGTEAFF.

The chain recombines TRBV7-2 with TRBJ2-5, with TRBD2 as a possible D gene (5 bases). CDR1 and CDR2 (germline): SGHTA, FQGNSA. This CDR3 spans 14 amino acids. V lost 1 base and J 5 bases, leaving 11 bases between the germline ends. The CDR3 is CASSLGGLRETQYF. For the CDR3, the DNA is TGTGCCAGCAGCTTAGGCGGACTGCGGGAGACCCAGTACTTC.

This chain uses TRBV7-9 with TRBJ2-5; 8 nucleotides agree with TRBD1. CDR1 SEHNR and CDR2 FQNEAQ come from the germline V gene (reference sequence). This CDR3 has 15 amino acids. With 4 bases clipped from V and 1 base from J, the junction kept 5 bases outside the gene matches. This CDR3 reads CASSSGQGGQETQYF. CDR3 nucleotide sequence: TGTGCCAGCAGCTCCGGACAGGGCGGCCAAGAGACCCAGTACTTC. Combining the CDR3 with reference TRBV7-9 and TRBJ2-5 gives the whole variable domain DTGVSQNPRHKITKRGQNVTFRCDPISEHNRLYWYRQTLGQGPEFLTYFQNEAQLEKSRLLSDRFSAERPKGSFSTLEIQRTEQGDSAMYLCASSSGQGGQETQYFGPGTRLLVL.

The CDR3 spells CATSSVYSDRGLHEQYF. CDR3 DNA sequence: TGTGCCACCAGCAGCGTATACTCGGACAGGGGGCTACACGAGCAGTACTTC. This chain links TRBV15 with TRBJ2-7; 11 positions agree with TRBD1. Unmatched junction bases numbered 12, after V lost 3 bases and J lost 5 bases. The CDR3 is made up of 17 amino acids. Germline loops: CDR1 LNHNV, CDR2 YYDKDF (reference sequence). Variable domain in full (rest from reference TRBV15 and TRBJ2-7): DAMVIQNPRYQVTQFGKPVTLSCSQTLNHNVMYWYQQKSSQAPKLLFHYYDKDFNNEADTPDNFQSRRPNTSFCFLDIRSPGLGDTAMYLCATSSVYSDRGLHEQYFGPGTRLTVT.

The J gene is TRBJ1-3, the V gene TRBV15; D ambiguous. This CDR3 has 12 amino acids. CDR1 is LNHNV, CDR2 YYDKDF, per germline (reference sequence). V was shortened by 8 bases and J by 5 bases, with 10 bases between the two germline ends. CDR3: CATADQRNTIYF. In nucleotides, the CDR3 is TGTGCCACCGCTGATCAGAGAAACACCATATATTTT.

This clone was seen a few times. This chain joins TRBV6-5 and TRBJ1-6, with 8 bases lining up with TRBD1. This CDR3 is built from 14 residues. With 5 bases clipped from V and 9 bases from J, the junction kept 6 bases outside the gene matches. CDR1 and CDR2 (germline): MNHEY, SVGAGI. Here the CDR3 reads CASSRTGIASPLHF. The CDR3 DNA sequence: TGTGCCAGCAGTCGGACAGGGATAGCTTCACCCCTCCACTTT.

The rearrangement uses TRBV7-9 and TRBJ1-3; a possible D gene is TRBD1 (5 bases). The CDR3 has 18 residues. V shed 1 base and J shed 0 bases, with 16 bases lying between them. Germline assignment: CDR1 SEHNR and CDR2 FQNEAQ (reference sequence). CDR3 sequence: CASSLVSWGASSGNTIYF. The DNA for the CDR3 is TGTGCCAGCAGCTTAGTGTCCTGGGGCGCATCCTCTGGAAACACCATATATTTT. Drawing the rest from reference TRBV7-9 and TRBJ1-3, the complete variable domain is DTGVSQNPRHKITKRGQNVTFRCDPISEHNRLYWYRQTLGQGPEFLTYFQNEAQLEKSRLLSDRFSAERPKGSFSTLEIQRTEQGDSAMYLCASSLVSWGASSGNTIYFGEGSWLTVV.

DNA of the CDR3: TGTGCCAGCAGTGGGGGACAGTTCGCAAATGAGCAGTTCTTC. Protein sequence: CASSGGQFANEQFF. This chain links TRBV13 with TRBJ2-1; 7 positions match TRBD1. V was clipped by 6 bases and J by 7 bases; unmatched bases: 9. The CDR3 has 14 residues. The germline V gene encodes CDR1 PRHDT and CDR2 FYEKMQ (reference sequence).

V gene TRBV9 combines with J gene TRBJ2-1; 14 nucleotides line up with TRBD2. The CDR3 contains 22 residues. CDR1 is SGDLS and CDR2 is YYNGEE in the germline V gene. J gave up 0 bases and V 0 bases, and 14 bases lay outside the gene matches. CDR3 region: CASSVGLGDRTSGGSSYNEQFF. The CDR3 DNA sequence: TGTGCCAGCAGCGTAGGCCTAGGGGATAGGACTAGCGGGGGGAGCTCCTACAATGAGCAGTTCTTC.

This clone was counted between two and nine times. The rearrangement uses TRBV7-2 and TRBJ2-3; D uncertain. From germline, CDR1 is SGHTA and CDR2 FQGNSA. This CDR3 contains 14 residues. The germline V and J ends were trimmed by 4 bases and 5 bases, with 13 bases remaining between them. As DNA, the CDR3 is TGTGCCAGCAGCTCCACGAATCCGAGAGATACGCAGTATTTT. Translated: CASSSTNPRDTQYF.

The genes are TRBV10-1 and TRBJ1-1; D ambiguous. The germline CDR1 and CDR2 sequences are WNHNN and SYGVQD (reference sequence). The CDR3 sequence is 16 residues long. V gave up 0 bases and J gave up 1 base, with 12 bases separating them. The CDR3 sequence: CASSESMRVKNTEAFF. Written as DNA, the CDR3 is TGCGCCAGCAGTGAGTCGATGCGGGTAAAGAACACTGAAGCTTTCTTT.

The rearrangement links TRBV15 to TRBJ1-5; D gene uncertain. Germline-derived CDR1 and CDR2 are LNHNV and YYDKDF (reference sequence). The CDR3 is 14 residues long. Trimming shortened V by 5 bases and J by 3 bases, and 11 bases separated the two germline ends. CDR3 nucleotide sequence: TGTGCCACCAGCGGGTTAACAGCCAATCAGCCCCAGCATTTT. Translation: CATSGLTANQPQHF.

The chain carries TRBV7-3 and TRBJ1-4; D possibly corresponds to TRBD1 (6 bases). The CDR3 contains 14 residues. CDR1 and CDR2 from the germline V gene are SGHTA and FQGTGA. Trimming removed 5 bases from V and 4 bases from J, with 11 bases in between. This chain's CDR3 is CASSRDRFNEKLFF. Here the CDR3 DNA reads TGTGCCAGCAGCCGCGACAGGTTTAATGAAAAACTGTTTTTT. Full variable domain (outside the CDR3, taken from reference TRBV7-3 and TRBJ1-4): GAGVSQTPSNKVTEKGKYVELRCDPISGHTALYWYRQSLGQGPEFLIYFQGTGAADDSGLPNDRFFAVRPEGSVSTLKIQRTERGDSAVYLCASSRDRFNEKLFFGSGTQLSVL.

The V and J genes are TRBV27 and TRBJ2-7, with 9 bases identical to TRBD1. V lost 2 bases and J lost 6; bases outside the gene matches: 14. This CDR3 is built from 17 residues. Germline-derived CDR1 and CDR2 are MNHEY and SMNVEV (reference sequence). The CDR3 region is CASSLRGLDRGVSEQYF. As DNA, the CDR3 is TGTGCCAGCAGTTTAAGGGGATTGGACAGGGGAGTGAGCGAGCAGTACTTC.

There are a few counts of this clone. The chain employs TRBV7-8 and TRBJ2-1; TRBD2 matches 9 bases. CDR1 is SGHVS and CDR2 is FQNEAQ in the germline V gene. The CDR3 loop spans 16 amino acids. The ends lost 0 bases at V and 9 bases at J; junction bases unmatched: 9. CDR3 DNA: TGTGCCAGCAGCTTAGCGGCGGGAGGGTCAGGGAGTGAGCAGTTCTTC. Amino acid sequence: CASSLAAGGSGSEQFF.

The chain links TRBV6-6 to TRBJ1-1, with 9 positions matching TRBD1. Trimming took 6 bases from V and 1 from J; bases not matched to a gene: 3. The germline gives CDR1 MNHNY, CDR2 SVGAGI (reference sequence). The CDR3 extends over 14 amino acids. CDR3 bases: TGTGCCAGCAGCGAGGGACAGGGGAACACTGAAGCTTTCTTT. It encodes CASSEGQGNTEAFF.

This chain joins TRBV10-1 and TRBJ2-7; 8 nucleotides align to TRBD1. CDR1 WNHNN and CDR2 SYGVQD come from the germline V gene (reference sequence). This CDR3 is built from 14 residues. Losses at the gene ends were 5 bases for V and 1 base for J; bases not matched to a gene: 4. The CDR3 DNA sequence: TGCGCCAGCAGTCCTCGGACAGGGTCCTACGAGCAGTACTTC. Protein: CASSPRTGSYEQYF.

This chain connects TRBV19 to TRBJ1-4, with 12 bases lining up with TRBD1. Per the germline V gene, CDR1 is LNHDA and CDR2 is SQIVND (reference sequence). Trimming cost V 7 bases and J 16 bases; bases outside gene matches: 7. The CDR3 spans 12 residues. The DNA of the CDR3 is TGTGCCAGTACCGGGGACAGGGGGCTTTGGTTTTTT. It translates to CASTGDRGLWFF.

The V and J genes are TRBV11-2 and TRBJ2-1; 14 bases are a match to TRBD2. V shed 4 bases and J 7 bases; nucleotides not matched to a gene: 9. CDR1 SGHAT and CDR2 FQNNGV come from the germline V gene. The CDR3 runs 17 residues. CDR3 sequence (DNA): TGTGCCAGCAGCTCTTGGACTAGCGGGGGGTCCGGGAATGAGCAGTTCTTC. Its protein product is CASSSWTSGGSGNEQFF. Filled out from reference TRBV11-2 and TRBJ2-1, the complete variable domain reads EAGVAQSPRYKIIEKRQSVAFWCNPISGHATLYWYQQILGQGPKLLIQFQNNGVVDDSQLPKDRFSAERLKGVDSTLKIQPAKLEDSAVYLCASSSWTSGGSGNEQFFGPGTRLTVL.

The CDR3 protein is CASSVGTSGMLDTQYF. DNA for the CDR3: TGTGCCAGCAGCGTAGGGACTAGCGGGATGTTAGATACGCAGTATTTT. This sequence joins TRBV7-9 and TRBJ2-3; 13 bases are shared with TRBD2. The V gene end was trimmed by 5 bases and the J gene end by 5 bases; junction bases not matched to a gene: 7. CDR1 and CDR2 (germline): SEHNR, FQNEAQ (reference sequence). The CDR3 covers 16 residues.

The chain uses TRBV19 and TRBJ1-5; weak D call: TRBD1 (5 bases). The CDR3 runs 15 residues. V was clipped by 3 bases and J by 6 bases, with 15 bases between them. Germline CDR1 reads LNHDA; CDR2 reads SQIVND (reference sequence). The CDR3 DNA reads TGTGCCAGTAGTATCGTACAGGAGATCGGTCAGCCCCAGCATTTT. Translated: CASSIVQEIGQPQHF.

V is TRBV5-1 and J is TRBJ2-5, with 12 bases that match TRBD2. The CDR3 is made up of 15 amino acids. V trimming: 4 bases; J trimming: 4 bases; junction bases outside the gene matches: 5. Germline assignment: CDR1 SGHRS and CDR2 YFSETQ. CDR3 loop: CASSATTSGRETQYF. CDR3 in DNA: TGCGCCAGCAGCGCTACGACTAGCGGGAGAGAGACCCAGTACTTC.

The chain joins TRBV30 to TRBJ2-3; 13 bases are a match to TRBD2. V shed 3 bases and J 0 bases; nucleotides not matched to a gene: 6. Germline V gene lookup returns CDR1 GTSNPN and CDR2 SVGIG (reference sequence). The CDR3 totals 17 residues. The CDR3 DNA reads TGTGCCTGGAGGGGACTAGCGGGGCCGATTAGCACAGATACGCAGTATTTT. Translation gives CAWRGLAGPISTDTQYF.

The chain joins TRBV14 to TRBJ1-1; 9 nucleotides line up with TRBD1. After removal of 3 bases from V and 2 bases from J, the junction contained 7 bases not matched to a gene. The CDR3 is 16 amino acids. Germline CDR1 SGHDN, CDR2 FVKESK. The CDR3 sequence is CASSQMGQGANTEAFF. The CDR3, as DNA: TGTGCCAGCAGCCAGATGGGACAGGGTGCCAACACTGAAGCTTTCTTT.

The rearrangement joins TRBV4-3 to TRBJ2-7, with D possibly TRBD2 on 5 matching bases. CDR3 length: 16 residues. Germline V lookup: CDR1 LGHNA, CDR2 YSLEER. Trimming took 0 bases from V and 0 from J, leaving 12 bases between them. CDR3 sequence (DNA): TGCGCCAGCAGCCAAGATGCGGGCGAGAGCTCCTACGAGCAGTACTTC. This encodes CASSQDAGESSYEQYF.

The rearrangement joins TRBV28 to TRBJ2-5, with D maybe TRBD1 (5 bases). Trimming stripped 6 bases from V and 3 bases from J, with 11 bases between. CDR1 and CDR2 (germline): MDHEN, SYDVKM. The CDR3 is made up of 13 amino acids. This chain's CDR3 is CASSRDSEETQYF. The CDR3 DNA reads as TGTGCCAGCAGCCGAGACAGTGAAGAGACCCAGTACTTC.

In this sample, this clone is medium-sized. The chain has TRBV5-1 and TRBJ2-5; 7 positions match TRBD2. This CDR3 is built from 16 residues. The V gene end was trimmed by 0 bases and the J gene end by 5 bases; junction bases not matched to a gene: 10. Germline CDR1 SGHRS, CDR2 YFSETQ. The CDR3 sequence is CASSLGAGEPRETQYF. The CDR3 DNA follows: TGCGCCAGCAGCTTGGGGGCGGGGGAACCCCGGGAGACCCAGTACTTC.

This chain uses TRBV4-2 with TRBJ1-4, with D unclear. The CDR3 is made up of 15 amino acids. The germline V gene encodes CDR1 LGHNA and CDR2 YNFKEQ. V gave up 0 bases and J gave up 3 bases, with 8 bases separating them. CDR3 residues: CASSQEGRANEKLFF. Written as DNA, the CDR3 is TGTGCCAGCAGCCAAGAAGGGCGGGCTAATGAAAAACTGTTTTTT.

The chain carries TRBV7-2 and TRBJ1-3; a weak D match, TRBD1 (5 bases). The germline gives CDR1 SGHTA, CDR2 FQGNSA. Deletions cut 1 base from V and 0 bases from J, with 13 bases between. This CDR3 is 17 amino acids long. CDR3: CASSLVPGPYSGNTIYF. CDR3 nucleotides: TGTGCCAGCAGCTTAGTGCCAGGGCCCTACTCTGGAAACACCATATATTTT.

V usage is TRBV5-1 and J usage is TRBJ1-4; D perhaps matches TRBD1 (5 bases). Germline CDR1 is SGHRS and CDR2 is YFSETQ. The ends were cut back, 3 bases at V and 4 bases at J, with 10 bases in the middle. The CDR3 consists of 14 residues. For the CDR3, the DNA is TGCGCCAGCAGCTCTCAGGGTAGTAATGAAAAACTGTTTTTT. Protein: CASSSQGSNEKLFF.

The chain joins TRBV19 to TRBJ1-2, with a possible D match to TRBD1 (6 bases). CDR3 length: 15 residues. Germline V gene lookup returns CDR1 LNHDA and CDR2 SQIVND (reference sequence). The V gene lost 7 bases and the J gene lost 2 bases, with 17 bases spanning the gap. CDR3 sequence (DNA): TGTGCCAGTAATATGGGCCTTCAGGGGAACTATGGCTACACCTTC. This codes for CASNMGLQGNYGYTF. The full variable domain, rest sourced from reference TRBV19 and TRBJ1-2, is DGGITQSPKYLFRKEGQNVTLSCEQNLNHDAMYWYRQDPGQGLRLIYYSQIVNDFQKGDIAEGYSVSREKKESFPLTVTSAQKNPTAFYLCASNMGLQGNYGYTFGSGTRLTVV.

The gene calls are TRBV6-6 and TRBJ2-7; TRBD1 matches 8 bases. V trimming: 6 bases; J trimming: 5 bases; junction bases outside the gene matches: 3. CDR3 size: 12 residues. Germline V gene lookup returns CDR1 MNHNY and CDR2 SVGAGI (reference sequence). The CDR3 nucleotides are TGTGCCAGCAGGAGACAGGGGCACGAGCAGTACTTC. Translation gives CASRRQGHEQYF.